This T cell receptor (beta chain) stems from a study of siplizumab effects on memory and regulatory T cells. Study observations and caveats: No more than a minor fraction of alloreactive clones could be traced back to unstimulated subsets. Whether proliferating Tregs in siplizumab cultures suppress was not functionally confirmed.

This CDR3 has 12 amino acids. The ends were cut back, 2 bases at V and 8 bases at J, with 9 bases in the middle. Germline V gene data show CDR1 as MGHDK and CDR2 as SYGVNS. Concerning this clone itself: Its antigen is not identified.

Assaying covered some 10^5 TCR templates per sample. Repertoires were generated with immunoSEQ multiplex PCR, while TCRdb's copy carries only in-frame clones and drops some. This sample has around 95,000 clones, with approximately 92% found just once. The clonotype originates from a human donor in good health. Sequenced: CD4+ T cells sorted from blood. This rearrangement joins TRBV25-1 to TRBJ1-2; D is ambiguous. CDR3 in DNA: TGTGCCAGCAGTGAAAGTTCCTTCGGCTACACCTTC. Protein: CASSESSFGYTF.